A selection of T cell receptor beta chains follows, all from one sample in a study of response to subunit inactivated influenza vaccine. Each CDR3 protein is one row after TCRdb ran MiXCR on the RT-PCR reads. The table records 550,000 to 600,000 distinct CDR3 sequences, 12% of them present only once. Sequences were derived from PBMCs from blood, sampled on the day of vaccination. The origin of the receptors is a man between 50 and 59 years old who received an inactivated influenza vaccine. Both conserved end residues are part of each CDR3. Each record gives: D gene, CDR3 length, V gene, CDR3 protein. A D gene is named only where the DNA matches it firmly.

D gene: -
CDR3 length: 13
V gene: TRBV5-5
CDR3 protein: CASSLGILNEQFF

D gene: -
CDR3 length: 16
V gene: TRBV7-2
CDR3 protein: CASSLESGHSGYEQYF

D gene: TRBD2
CDR3 length: 17
V gene: TRBV9
CDR3 protein: CASNSQGGGGAPDTQYF

D gene: -
CDR3 length: 13
V gene: TRBV20-1
CDR3 protein: CSASRNYNSPLHF

D gene: TRBD2
CDR3 length: 14
V gene: TRBV20-1
CDR3 protein: CSANPGLAYNEQFF

D gene: TRBD1
CDR3 length: 15
V gene: TRBV5-5
CDR3 protein: CASSLRQGSNYGYTF

D gene: TRBD2
CDR3 length: 20
V gene: TRBV6-2/TRBV6-3
CDR3 protein: CASSYSRTSGRPLRYNEQFF

D gene: TRBD1
CDR3 length: 17
V gene: TRBV7-9
CDR3 protein: CASSTGQGAGRQETQYF

D gene: -
CDR3 length: 11
V gene: TRBV20-1
CDR3 protein: CSASRGYEQYF

D gene: TRBD2
CDR3 length: 14
V gene: TRBV7-2
CDR3 protein: CASRLGLAYNEQFF

D gene: -
CDR3 length: 14
V gene: TRBV29-1
CDR3 protein: CSVETGSSYNEQFF

D gene: -
CDR3 length: 14
V gene: TRBV7-8
CDR3 protein: CASSVGAGANVLTF

D gene: -
CDR3 length: 12
V gene: TRBV20-1
CDR3 protein: CSARYGAETQYF

D gene: -
CDR3 length: 14
V gene: TRBV7-9
CDR3 protein: CASSLRLVTDTQYF

D gene: -
CDR3 length: 14
V gene: TRBV5-1
CDR3 protein: CASSFSGMNTEAFF

D gene: TRBD1
CDR3 length: 14
V gene: TRBV6-1
CDR3 protein: CASSPQDRNEKLFF

D gene: -
CDR3 length: 20
V gene: TRBV3-1
CDR3 protein: CASSLRGWVTEGHFYNEQFF

D gene: TRBD2
CDR3 length: 17
V gene: TRBV6-1
CDR3 protein: CASSETSGGVSYNEQFF

D gene: TRBD1
CDR3 length: 16
V gene: TRBV13
CDR3 protein: CASSPVGGTGQETQYF

D gene: TRBD2
CDR3 length: 13
V gene: TRBV7-8
CDR3 protein: CASSIGGGPVQFF